This T cell receptor beta chain was captured by sequencing in a study of T cell repertoires in cytomegalovirus infection. Study outcomes and limitations: HLA-C-restricted CMV-specific TCR beta clonotypes prevailed in the ex vivo response.

Using its own MiXCR run on the reads, TCRdb lists one record per CDR3 protein. The data show 85,000 to 120,000 distinct CDR3 sequences, 16% seen once. This clonotype was seen at least ten times. Antigen: not known. The length of the CDR3 is 13 residues. Germline-derived CDR1 and CDR2 are SEHNR and FQNEAQ (reference sequence). V lost 7 bases and J lost 5, with 15 bases in between. Source material: PBMCs. The gene calls are TRBV7-9 and TRBJ2-7; perhaps TRBD2 as D (5 bases). This sequence originates from a human donor in good health (CMV status not recorded). Some clones in this sample may be carry-over from other donors' samples. CDR3 sequence (DNA): TGTGCCAGCACTCGGGGAAGGTCGGACGAGCAGTACTTC. This codes for CASTRGRSDEQYF.